This TCR beta chain appears in the sequencing data of a study of T-cell memory formation after mild COVID-19. Study in general: Each donor largely had its own TCR clusters. Broader study findings: There was a balanced CD4/CD8 profile in clones contracting day 15 to 85, and later expanders leaned CD4+.

This clonotype was observed a few times. Its antigen remains unidentified. Germline loops: CDR1 DFQATT, CDR2 SNEGSKA (reference sequence). V lost 4 bases and J lost 4; bases outside the gene matches: 8. CDR3 length: 17 residues. In TCRdb, the 5' RACE reads were re-called with MiXCR into one record per CDR3 protein. The data contain fewer than 500,000 distinct CDR3 sequences, roughly 25% of them singletons. V usage is TRBV20-1 and J usage is TRBJ2-1, with 15 nucleotides matching TRBD2. The source is an adult woman who had mild COVID-19 (a few samples of this study predate the infection). Cell type and time point are not known. The material sequenced was PBMCs or a T cell subset sorted from them (not recorded which). CDR3 in DNA: TGCAGTGCTACTTGGACTAGCGGGAGGGCCGGGTACAATGAGCAGTTCTTC. It yields the protein CSATWTSGRAGYNEQFF.